These 7 T cell receptor beta chains originate from one sample sequenced in a study of human T cells and chemical hapten exposure. TCRdb ran MiXCR on the RACE reads and lists one entry per CDR3 protein. The profile shows 95,000 to 150,000 distinct CDR3 sequences, approximately 10% of them singletons. Time point given: patch test 3, about 24 weeks after DPC sensitization. Treatment indicated: therapeutic diphenylcyclopropenone sensitization with weekly scalp DPC. This specimen consisted of whole blood, obtained in connection with sensitization to the hapten diphenylcyclopropenone (DPC). The receptors come from a woman aged 45-59 years with alopecia areata. Some clones in this sample may be carry-over from other donors' samples.

The J gene is TRBJ2-1, the V gene TRBV30; unclear D gene. This CDR3 spans 14 amino acids. Trimming took off 4 bases at V and 3 bases at J, with 13 bases between the two ends. Germline V gene sequence: CDR1 GTSNPN, CDR2 SVGIG (reference sequence). CDR3 sequence: CAWIGHSNYNEQFF. The CDR3 coding sequence is TGTGCCTGGATTGGTCATTCCAACTACAATGAGCAGTTCTTC.

This clonotype was counted many times. The chain joins TRBV2 to TRBJ2-7; D ambiguous. The CDR3 spans 15 residues. The V gene's germline CDR1 is SNHLY and CDR2 FYNNEI. Trimming took off 2 bases at V and 6 bases at J, with 17 bases between the two ends. The CDR3 DNA sequence: TGTGCCAGCAGTGAAAACCCGGTGGCGGCTACCGAGCAGTACTTC. It translates to CASSENPVAATEQYF.

J is TRBJ2-7 and V is TRBV13; the D gene could be TRBD1 or TRBD2 (5 bases each). This CDR3 comprises 14 residues. Between the trimmed V and J ends, which lost 5 bases and 1 base, there was a span of 12 bases. In germline, CDR1 is PRHDT, CDR2 FYEKMQ (reference sequence). DNA of the CDR3: TGTGCCAGCAGCACCGGGACGGAGTCCTACGAGCAGTACTTC. Translating it yields CASSTGTESYEQYF.

This clonotype was observed at least ten times. The V gene is TRBV7-6, the J gene TRBJ2-7; 10 positions match TRBD1. Per germline, CDR1 SGHVS and CDR2 FNYEAQ. This CDR3 comprises 14 residues. V shed 5 bases and J 3 bases; nucleotides not matched to a gene: 4. CDR3 region: CASSTGTGDYEQYF. As DNA, the CDR3 is TGTGCCAGCAGCACCGGGACAGGGGACTACGAGCAGTACTTC.

There are a few counts of this clonotype. This chain joins TRBV27 and TRBJ1-4; D may be TRBD1 (6 bases). Germline values: CDR1 MNHEY, CDR2 SMNVEV (reference sequence). This CDR3 region has 15 residues. Trimming left V 0 bases short and J 7 bases short, with 12 bases between. CDR3 region: CASSLSGAGVEKLFF. The DNA of the CDR3 is TGTGCCAGCAGTTTATCGGGGGCCGGGGTTGAAAAACTGTTTTTT.

This clonotype was counted only a few times. J is TRBJ1-1 and V is TRBV3-1; 9 bases line up with TRBD1. This CDR3 is built from 13 residues. Germline CDR1 LGHDT, CDR2 YNNKEL (reference sequence). V trimming: 6 bases; J trimming: 5 bases; junction bases outside the gene matches: 4. The CDR3 DNA reads as TGTGCCAGCAGACGCGGACAGGGGACTGAAGCTTTCTTT. Amino acid sequence: CASRRGQGTEAFF. The full variable domain, rest sourced from reference TRBV3-1 and TRBJ1-1, is DTAVSQTPKYLVTQMGNDKSIKCEQNLGHDTMYWYKQDSKKFLKIMFSYNNKELIINETVPNRFSPKSPDKAHLNLHINSLELGDSAVYFCASRRGQGTEAFFGQGTRLTVV.

This clonotype appeared many times. This sequence joins TRBV28 and TRBJ2-7; D uncertain. Germline V CDR1 and CDR2: MDHEN, SYDVKM. Trimming cost V 5 bases and J 1 base, with 12 bases left between them. This CDR3 is 14 amino acids long. CDR3 loop: CASSHRRQSYEQYF. Written as DNA, the CDR3 is TGTGCCAGCAGTCACCGCCGGCAATCCTACGAGCAGTACTTC.